This T cell receptor beta chain appears in the sequencing data of a study of shared clonotypes between healthy human individuals. Looking at the study overall: The people who gave samples were a couple of women and a few men aged 18 to 49.

Here immunoSEQ multiplex PCR was the method, and the copy in TCRdb shows in-frame clones only, minus some. The sample shows about 600,000 clones, 95% to 96% of them seen only once. V gave up 4 bases and J gave up 9 bases, with 25 bases separating them. The V gene's germline CDR1 is MDHEN and CDR2 SYDVKM. The CDR3 sequence is 17 residues long. CD45RO-negative cells were positively selected for CCR7, leaving out terminally differentiated effector memory CD45RA+ cells. The sequencing sample was made of naive CD8+ T cells sorted from blood. The genes are TRBV28 and TRBJ2-1; D could derive from TRBD1 or TRBD2 (7 bases each). The sequence was collected from a woman aged 25 to 45 in good health. The CDR3 sequence: CASSSFETGLPGGEQFF. The CDR3 DNA reads TGTGCCAGCAGTTCCTTTGAGACAGGGCTGCCGGGGGGTGAGCAGTTCTTC.